This T cell receptor beta chain was identified in a study of blood T cell repertoires in COVID-19. The overall study: There were acute and convalescent COVID-19 samples, and they came from the United States, Italy and Spain. T cells, B-cell-depleted T cells, or PBMCs supplied cDNA or gDNA.

Assay used: immunoSEQ multiplex PCR; TCRdb lists only in-frame clones, some missing. The sample holds hundreds of thousands of clones, roughly 85% seen once. The CDR3 totals 14 residues. The germline V gene has CDR1 ENHRY and CDR2 SYGVKD. Trimming took 6 bases from V and 6 from J; bases not matched to a gene: 5. The sample was peripheral blood. This clonotype was sampled from a woman in her 70s with active or convalescent COVID-19. The chain employs TRBV10-3 and TRBJ2-3; 11 bases map to TRBD1. The CDR3 here is CAISRDRGYDTQYF. As DNA, the CDR3 is TGTGCCATCAGCCGGGACAGGGGGTATGATACGCAGTATTTT.